This T cell receptor beta chain was profiled in a study of blood T cell repertoires in COVID-19. Overall study context: Samples taken during acute and convalescent COVID-19 were collected in the United States, Italy and Spain.

Recruits, aged about 18 to 90 years, lived in 24 US areas. The assay was immunoSEQ multiplex PCR, and TCRdb's table has in-frame clones only and misses some. The table has approximately 250,000 clones, roughly 90% seen once. This CDR3 is 15 amino acids long. Per germline, CDR1 LGHDT and CDR2 YNNKEL (reference sequence). V shed 3 bases and J shed 0 bases, with 9 bases lying between them. The sequenced material came from PBMCs or T cells enriched from blood (not recorded which). The clonotype comes from a woman in her twenties or thirties who had recovered from COVID-19. The rearrangement links TRBV3-1 (or the pseudogene TRBV3-2) to TRBJ2-4; perhaps TRBD2 as D (6 bases). The CDR3 region has the DNA TGTGCCAGCAGCCAGGAGGGGTTAGCCAAAAACATTCAGTACTTC. This encodes CASSQEGLAKNIQYF.